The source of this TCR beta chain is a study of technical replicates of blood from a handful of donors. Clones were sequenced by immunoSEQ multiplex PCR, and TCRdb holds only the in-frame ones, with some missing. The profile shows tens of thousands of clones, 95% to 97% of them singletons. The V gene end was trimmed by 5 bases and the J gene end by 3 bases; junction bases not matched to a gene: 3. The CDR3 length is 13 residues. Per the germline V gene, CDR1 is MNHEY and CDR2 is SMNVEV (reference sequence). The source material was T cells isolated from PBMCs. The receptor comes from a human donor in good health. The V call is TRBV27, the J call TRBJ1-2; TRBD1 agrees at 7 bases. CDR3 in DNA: TGTGCCAGCAGTCAAGACAGGGACTATGGCTACACCTTC. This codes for CASSQDRDYGYTF.